This TCR beta chain was documented in a study of cytomegalovirus exposure and HLA in healthy donors. Study summary: For the approximately 400 genotyped donors, roughly 80% fell within the Caucasian-associated ancestry cluster. Study observations and caveats: Many donors shared some public TCRs, even though most TCR sequences were rare.

13 Jbeta primers and 60 Vbeta primers were used for the PCR. TCRdb's table, derived via immunoSEQ multiplex PCR, lists solely in-frame clones and lacks some. In the table there are approximately 210,000 clones, about 90% of which are singletons. The CDR3 spans 14 residues. J was trimmed by 4 bases and V by 8 bases; bases with no gene match: 5. Germline CDR1 reads MDHEN; CDR2 reads SYDVKM. Note on this clone: What it binds is unknown.

V gene TRBV28 combines with J gene TRBJ2-6, with 7 bases matching TRBD1. Material: PBMCs. This clonotype originated in a man aged 30 to 39 in good health and CMV-seronegative. CDR3 DNA: TGTGCCAGCGACACAGGGGTAGGGGCCAACGTCCTGACTTTC. It encodes CASDTGVGANVLTF.